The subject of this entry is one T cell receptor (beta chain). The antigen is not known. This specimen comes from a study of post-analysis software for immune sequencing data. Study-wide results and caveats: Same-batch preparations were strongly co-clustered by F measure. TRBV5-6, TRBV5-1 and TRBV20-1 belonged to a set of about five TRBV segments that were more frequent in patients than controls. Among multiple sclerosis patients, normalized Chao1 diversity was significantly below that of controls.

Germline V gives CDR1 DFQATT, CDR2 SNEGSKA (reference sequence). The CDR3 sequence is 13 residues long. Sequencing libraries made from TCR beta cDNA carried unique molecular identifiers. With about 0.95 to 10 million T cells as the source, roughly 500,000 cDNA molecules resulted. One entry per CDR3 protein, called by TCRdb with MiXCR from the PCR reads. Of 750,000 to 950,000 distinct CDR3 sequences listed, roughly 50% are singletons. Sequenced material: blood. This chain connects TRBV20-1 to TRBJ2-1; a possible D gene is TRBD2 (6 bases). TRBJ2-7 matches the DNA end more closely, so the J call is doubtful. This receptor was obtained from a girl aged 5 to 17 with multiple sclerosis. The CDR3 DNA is TGCAGTGCGGATCGGGACTCTTACAATGAGCAGTACTTC. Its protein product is CSADRDSYNEQYF.